This T cell receptor (beta chain) was found in a study of human T cells and chemical hapten exposure (dated by TCRdb to the early 2020s). In terms of the full investigation: For sensitization, 2% DPC in acetone was applied to a 2 cm by 2 cm area of upper inner arm skin. Throughout the study period of about 23 weeks, patients also received therapeutic DPC doses to the scalp every week. Patch testing was done on the upper back using Finn chambers containing 0.01% DPC, and results were scored after 6 days according to International Contact Dermatitis Research Group standards. The patient cohort, mostly female, included alopecia areata with under or over 50% scalp involvement, alopecia totalis and alopecia universalis. Libraries were combined into a pool for sequencing, and differences in TCR yield between samples came mainly from small differences in library volumes within the pool. This study followed changes in the peripheral blood TCR repertoire in vivo during primary and secondary sensitization of alopecia patients to the hapten diphenylcyclopropenone (DPC). Blood samples were taken from patients before sensitization (week 0) and then at 2, 6 and about 24 weeks after DPC sensitization. About 27 alopecia patients gave blood for TCR sequencing at one to four time points (pre-sensitization, 2, 6 and 24 weeks). Beyond this particular receptor, the publication reports: The number of TCRs above 1 in 1000 frequency did not change with DPC sensitization; there was no evidence of global repertoire structure alterations. Patch test score correlated positively with the number of PT1 expanded TCRs, reaching significance at thresholds 8, 16 and 32 but not at 4. Because all patients had alopecia, a presumed autoimmune disease, the immune response of the patients might differ from that of healthy individuals. Repeated subsampling changed both the strength of the expansion versus patch-test correlation and the threshold at which the correlation became significant. Significantly more large CDR3 similarity clusters were formed by expanded TCRs than by pre-sensitization or healthy control sets, consistent with antigen-driven responses.

The library was produced with RACE. Instrument used: NextSeq 500. Library preparation attached unique molecular identifiers to individual cDNA molecules for quantitative, reproducible TCR counting. Both TCR alpha and TCR beta chains were sequenced from each blood RNA sample. Per the source publication's procedure: The median number of TCRs per sample was around 100,000, ranging from about 20,000 to 750,000. V, J and CDR3 annotation of the TCR reads was carried out using the Decombinator software suite. To make PS versus PT1 abundance plots, every sample was subsampled to the same number of TCRs (28,000). Expanded TCRs were defined as absent before sensitization and observed at least eight times at the 2-week time point. TCRdb cleaned the public reads at Q25 with fastp, built clones with MiXCR and kept in-frame beta chains. When rows share a CDR3 protein, they turn into one entry using the most common DNA and genes. TCRdb's processing, not the authors', yielded these V and J calls. The sample table contains about 81,000 distinct CDR3 sequences; only one count was recorded for 6% to 9% of them. The ten most abundant clones make up 1.5% to 1.9% of the sample.

This clonotype came up many times. No cognate antigen has been identified for it. No quality values exist for individual bases; no much larger clone is one base distant. Looking up the germline V gene yields CDR1 SGHTA and CDR2 FQGTGA. The CDR3 runs 18 amino acids, cysteine and phenylalanine included. Only CDR3 DNA is held: 54 bases, read in frame from base 1. V is cut by 0 bases and J by 8 bases, and the space between the germline ends is 23 bases. The time point label for this specimen denotes: patch test 1, 2 weeks after DPC sensitization. The label giving this sample's treatment or condition can be read as: therapeutic diphenylcyclopropenone sensitization with weekly scalp DPC. At every patch-test visit, the blood draw took place before the patch test was put on. Patients were considered eligible if aged 18 to 70, diagnosed with alopecia and deemed suitable for DPC therapy, and patients were excluded if pregnant. Total RNA was extracted from unfractionated whole blood collected in Tempus Blood RNA tubes.

The sequence is built from TRBV7-3 and TRBJ2-1; the D gene cannot be resolved beyond TRBD1 or TRBD2, each matching 5 bases. The specimen was whole blood, collected in connection with sensitization to the hapten diphenylcyclopropenone (DPC). The TCR comes from a young woman with alopecia areata. Some clones in this sample may be carry-over from other donors' samples. The nucleotide sequence is given as TGTGCCAGCAGCTTAACTGAACCCCGGGGCCAGAAAATGGATGAGCAGTTCTTC. It encodes CASSLTEPRGQKMDEQFF.